Included here is one T cell receptor beta chain sequence, with context. Antigen: not known. The primer mix had 60 Vbeta and 13 Jbeta primers. Profiling relied on immunoSEQ multiplex PCR, and the TCRdb table lists in-frame clones only, not all of them. The table shows around 150,000 clones, with about three quarters occurring only once. This record comes from a study of cytomegalovirus exposure and HLA in healthy donors. Study outcomes and limitations: A further, later analysis showed that HLA-associated TCR beta chains (compared with equally common others) were more clonally expanded. It was likely that a cluster of highly shared sequence variants was a sequencing artifact.

V shed 5 bases, J shed 9 bases, and the junction held 13 bases outside the gene matches. Germline CDR1 reads SGHRS; CDR2 reads YFSETQ. This CDR3 region has 15 residues. The TCR was taken from a young man in good health and CMV-seronegative. The material sequenced was PBMCs. The rearrangement joins TRBV5-1 to TRBJ2-1, with 8 bases identical to TRBD1. The CDR3 DNA reads TGCGCCAGCAGTTCTACAAGACAGGGGTACGGTGAGCAGTTCTTC. Translated, it gives CASSSTRQGYGEQFF.